This is a list of T cell receptor beta chains from one sample in a study of cytomegalovirus exposure and HLA in healthy donors. The assay was immunoSEQ multiplex PCR, and TCRdb's table has in-frame clones only and misses some. This sample has some 120,000 clones, with approximately 75% found just once. Input material: PBMCs. The receptors come from a man in his forties in good health and CMV-seronegative. Each CDR3 is given with its conserved first and last residue. The D gene is left open where the match is weak. Only part of the rows carry a size: once, few, many, or a class if the clone is expanded.

clone size	V gene	J gene	D gene	CDR3 DNA	CDR3 protein
NA	TRBV4-3	TRBJ1-2	TRBD1	TGCGCCAGCAGCCAAGATCTCCCTACAACAGGGGGCGGCGGTGGCTACACCTTC	CASSQDLPTTGGGGGYTF
NA	TRBV15	TRBJ1-1	NA	TGTGCCACCAGCAGAGATCAATTCAGCACTGAAGCTTTCTTT	CATSRDQFSTEAFF
few	TRBV27	TRBJ1-4	TRBD1	TGTGCCAGCAGTATGACAGGGGTAGAAGAAAAACTGTTTTTT	CASSMTGVEEKLFF
once	TRBV6-1	TRBJ1-2	NA	TGTGCCAGCAGTGAGGACAGTTATGGCTACACCTTC	CASSEDSYGYTF
NA	TRBV5-1	TRBJ1-2	NA	TGCGCCAGCAGCTTGGCTGCGAGTGTTAACAGGGTCTATGGCTACACCTTC	CASSLAASVNRVYGYTF
NA	TRBV7-9	TRBJ1-3	NA	TGTGCCAGCAGCCGTCAGGGAAACACCATATATTTT	CASSRQGNTIYF
NA	TRBV4-3	TRBJ1-3	NA	TGCGCCAGCAGCCCGACAGCTAACTCTGGAAACACCATATATTTT	CASSPTANSGNTIYF
NA	TRBV28	TRBJ1-4	TRBD1	TGTGCCAGCAGTTTGGGCGGGACAGGGGGTGAAAAACTGTTTTTT	CASSLGGTGGEKLFF
NA	TRBV2	TRBJ1-1	NA	TGTGCCAGCAGTGTCCAGGGGTTAACTGAAGCTTTCTTT	CASSVQGLTEAFF
NA	TRBV18	TRBJ2-1	TRBD2	TGTGCCAGCTCATCTTTAGCGGGACTAGAGGAGCAGTTCTTC	CASSSLAGLEEQFF
NA	TRBV7-9	TRBJ1-4	NA	TGTGCCAGCAGCTTAGTAATTGGGACTATGGATGAAAAACTGTTTTTT	CASSLVIGTMDEKLFF
once	TRBV6-5	TRBJ2-3	NA	TGTGCCAGCAGTTCTTTTGACAGCCAAGCAGCGGATACGCAGTATTTT	CASSSFDSQAADTQYF
NA	TRBV12-5	TRBJ2-4	NA	TGTGCTAGTGGTTTGACAGAAAACAGTCAGTACTTC	CASGLTENSQYF
NA	TRBV18	TRBJ2-7	NA	TGTGCCAGCTCACAGGAACAGGGCCCCTACGAGCAGTACTTC	CASSQEQGPYEQYF
NA	TRBV5-1	TRBJ1-2	NA	TGCGCCAGCAGCTTTGACAGCTATGGCTACACCTTC	CASSFDSYGYTF
NA	TRBV7-8	TRBJ2-6	TRBD1	TGTGCCAGCAGCTTCCCCGGGGACAGGGGGCTCTCTGGGGCCAACGTCCTGACTTTC	CASSFPGDRGLSGANVLTF
NA	TRBV7-2	TRBJ2-3	TRBD2	TGTGCCAGCAGCTTAGCGGGACTAGCGGGGGGGATCACAGATACGCAGTATTTT	CASSLAGLAGGITDTQYF
NA	TRBV5-1	TRBJ1-3	TRBD1	TGCGCCAGCGCTGCGGGGACAGGTGGAAACACCATATATTTT	CASAAGTGGNTIYF
few	TRBV2	TRBJ2-7	TRBD1	TGTGCCAGCGAGGGGGACAGAACCTACGAGCAGTACTTC	CASEGDRTYEQYF
NA	TRBV5-4	TRBJ2-3	TRBD2	TGTGCCAGCAGCTTATCAATGACTAGCGGTCGCACAGATACGCAGTATTTT	CASSLSMTSGRTDTQYF
NA	TRBV19	TRBJ2-6	NA	TGTGCCAGTACCTTACTCTTGGGCTCTGGGGCCAACGGCCTGACTTTC	CASTLLLGSGANGLTF
once	TRBV29-1	TRBJ1-5	NA	TGCAGCGTTGCTTCCGAGGGATATCAGCCCCAGCATTTT	CSVASEGYQPQHF
NA	TRBV2	TRBJ1-4	NA	TGTGCCAGCAGCGGGCATCTGGGGGGTAATGAAAAACTGTTTTTT	CASSGHLGGNEKLFF